One and the same sample provided the 3 T cell receptor beta chains below, sequenced in a study of cytomegalovirus exposure and HLA in healthy donors. Primers included in the PCR were 60 Vbeta and 13 Jbeta primers. Profiled with immunoSEQ multiplex PCR; TCRdb holds only in-frame clones, not every one. The profile shows around 170,000 clones, around four fifths of them singletons. The sample consisted of PBMCs. The receptors come from a woman aged 50 to 60 in good health and CMV-seropositive.

This rearrangement joins TRBV7-9 to TRBJ1-4; possible D gene TRBD1, 6 bases. The V gene lost 3 bases and the J gene lost 7 bases, with 15 bases spanning the gap. In germline, CDR1 is SEHNR, CDR2 FQNEAQ (reference sequence). This CDR3 has 15 residues. The DNA of the CDR3 is TGTGCCAGCAGCTTTGAACTATCAGGGGTTGAAAAACTGTTTTTT. Protein: CASSFELSGVEKLFF.

The chain employs TRBV4-1 and TRBJ1-5; 8 bases agree with TRBD1. The V and J ends lost 4 bases and 8 bases, in that order; junction bases with no gene match: 7. From germline, CDR1 is MGHRA and CDR2 YSYEKL. The CDR3 is made up of 14 amino acids. The CDR3 loop reads CASSLGQGTKPQHF. CDR3 sequence (DNA): TGCGCCAGCAGCCTTGGACAGGGAACTAAGCCCCAGCATTTT.

This clone was seen just once. J is TRBJ2-1 and V is TRBV7-2, with 12 positions matching TRBD2. V trimming: 1 base; J trimming: 15 bases; junction bases outside the gene matches: 7. The CDR3 length is 14 residues. Germline CDR1 is SGHTA and CDR2 is FQGNSA. CDR3 bases: TGTGCCAGCAGCTTAGGGCTAGCGGGGGGGCGGGGGTTCTTC. It is translated as CASSLGLAGGRGFF.